The 17 T cell receptor beta chains below were found in one sample sequenced in a study of blood T cell repertoires in COVID-19. Sequencing was performed with immunoSEQ multiplex PCR; in TCRdb, only in-frame clones are kept and a portion is missing. The table records fewer than 300,000 clones, 75% to 90% of them present only once. Sequencing used peripheral blood. These receptors came from a woman between 40 and 55 years old who had recovered from COVID-19.

The V and J genes are TRBV7-6 and TRBJ1-2; TRBD1 might be the D (5 bases). V was cut by 4 bases and J by 4 bases, with 16 bases left in between. The CDR3 covers 15 residues. The germline V gene encodes CDR1 SGHVS and CDR2 FNYEAQ. The CDR3 loop is CASSSRGGVSYGYTF. CDR3 sequence (DNA): TGTGCCAGCAGCTCACGGGGGGGAGTTTCCTATGGCTACACCTTC.

The chain recombines TRBV3-1 (or the pseudogene TRBV3-2) with TRBJ1-1, with D possibly matching TRBD1 (5 bases). Looked up from germline, CDR1 is LGHDT and CDR2 is YNNKEL (reference sequence). The germline V and J ends were trimmed by 8 bases and 5 bases, with 15 bases remaining between them. The CDR3 length is 13 residues. The CDR3 spells CASLGAGKTEAFF. The CDR3 bases are TGTGCCAGCCTAGGGGCAGGGAAAACTGAAGCTTTCTTT.

The chain is built from TRBV25-1 and TRBJ1-3; D is undetermined. The ends were cut back, 7 bases at V and 0 bases at J, with 7 bases in the middle. This CDR3 contains 13 residues. The V gene's germline CDR1 is MGHDK and CDR2 SYGVNS. The chain's CDR3 is CASNPHSGNTIYF. CDR3 DNA: TGTGCCAGCAATCCACACTCTGGAAACACCATATATTTT.

The chain links TRBV19 to TRBJ1-5, with 8 positions matching TRBD1. The germline V gene encodes CDR1 LNHDA and CDR2 SQIVND (reference sequence). J was trimmed by 2 bases and V by 2 bases; bases with no gene match: 5. This CDR3 contains 16 residues. The CDR3 DNA is TGTGCCAGTAGTATACAGGGGGCGGCGGGCAATCAGCCCCAGCATTTT. This gives the protein CASSIQGAAGNQPQHF.

The rearrangement links TRBV2 to TRBJ1-2; D gene uncertain. The CDR3 runs 13 residues. Trimming removed 6 bases from V and 1 base from J, with 9 bases in between. CDR1 and CDR2 from the germline V gene are SNHLY and FYNNEI. The CDR3 DNA is TGTGCCAGCAGGGGTGGGCTTAACTATGGCTACACCTTC. Protein product: CASRGGLNYGYTF. Full variable domain (remainder filled in from reference TRBV2 and TRBJ1-2): EPEVTQTPSHQVTQMGQEVILRCVPISNHLYFYWYRQILGQKVEFLVSFYNNEISEKSEIFDDQFSVERPDGSNFTLKIRSTKLEDSAMYFCASRGGLNYGYTFGSGTRLTVV.

This rearrangement joins TRBV25-1 to TRBJ2-5, with D perhaps TRBD1 (6 bases). The CDR3 contains 12 residues. V dropped 6 bases and J dropped 4 bases, with 9 bases sitting between them. From germline, CDR1 is MGHDK and CDR2 SYGVNS. The CDR3 sequence: CASSRGRETQYF. CDR3 bases: TGTGCCAGCAGCAGGGGTCGAGAGACCCAGTACTTC.

V is TRBV21-1 and J is TRBJ1-5; TRBD1 is the table's D call, not checked against the DNA. TRBV21-1 is recorded as a pseudogene. The CDR3 spans 19 residues. In nucleotides, the CDR3 is TGTGCCAGCAGCCGCCTTAGGACGACCAGGGGACAGTCCGATCAGCCCCAGCATTTT. Protein: CASSRLRTTRGQSDQPQHF.

The table lists this clone with a few counts. The chain employs TRBV7-9 and TRBJ1-1, with a possible D match to TRBD1 (5 bases). The CDR3 is made up of 12 amino acids. V shed 6 bases and J shed 3 bases, with 8 bases lying between them. Per germline, CDR1 SEHNR and CDR2 FQNEAQ (reference sequence). The CDR3 protein is CASRGRDTEAFF. CDR3 nucleotide sequence: TGTGCCAGCAGGGGGCGAGACACTGAAGCTTTCTTT.

The V and J genes are TRBV7-2 and TRBJ2-1; 9 nucleotides match TRBD2. The CDR3 extends over 16 amino acids. Germline values: CDR1 SGHTA, CDR2 FQGNSA. With V trimmed by 0 bases and J by 8 bases, 8 bases remained unmatched. CDR3 residues: CASSLAGLAGFDEQFF. In nucleotides, the CDR3 is TGTGCCAGCAGCTTAGCGGGCCTAGCGGGGTTCGATGAGCAGTTCTTC.

The V and J genes are TRBV25-1 and TRBJ2-7, with a possible D match to TRBD1 (5 bases). Germline V gene data show CDR1 as MGHDK and CDR2 as SYGVNS. The CDR3 runs to 13 residues. V lost 4 bases, J lost 6 bases, and 13 bases lay in between. The CDR3 is CASSGVGVSEQYF. CDR3 in DNA: TGTGCCAGCAGTGGGGTAGGGGTAAGCGAGCAGTACTTC.

The chain is built from TRBV11-2 and TRBJ2-1; D possibly corresponds to TRBD2 (6 bases). CDR1 is SGHAT and CDR2 is FQNNGV in the germline V gene. This CDR3 has 13 residues. V dropped 6 bases and J dropped 8 bases, with 14 bases sitting between them. The CDR3 is CASRKDYPDEQFF. DNA for the CDR3: TGTGCCAGCAGAAAGGACTATCCGGATGAGCAGTTCTTC.

The chain has TRBV29-1 and TRBJ1-2, with a tentative D call TRBD1 (5 bases). The germline V gene encodes CDR1 SQVTM and CDR2 ANQGSEA. Trimming took 6 bases from V and 4 from J, leaving 15 bases between them. CDR3 length equals 13 residues. The CDR3 DNA reads as TGCAGCGTCTGGGACGGGGAGGGCTATGGCTACACCTTC. Protein sequence: CSVWDGEGYGYTF. The whole variable domain, remainder taken from reference TRBV29-1 and TRBJ1-2, is SAVISQKPSRDICQRGTSLTIQCQVDSQVTMMFWYRQQPGQSLTLIATANQGSEATYESGFVIDKFPISRPNLTFSTLTVSNMSPEDSSIYLCSVWDGEGYGYTFGSGTRLTVV.

V is TRBV13 and J is TRBJ1-1, with D unclear. The CDR3 is 16 residues long. Germline V gene lookup returns CDR1 PRHDT and CDR2 FYEKMQ (reference sequence). Deletions cut 3 bases from V and 3 bases from J, with 17 bases between. CDR3 DNA sequence: TGTGCCAGCAGCTTGAGAGGCGACCATAAGGACACTGAAGCTTTCTTT. It is translated as CASSLRGDHKDTEAFF. Filled out from reference TRBV13 and TRBJ1-1, the complete variable domain reads AAGVIQSPRHLIKEKRETATLKCYPIPRHDTVYWYQQGPGQDPQFLISFYEKMQSDKGSIPDRFSAQQFSDYHSELNMSSLELGDSALYFCASSLRGDHKDTEAFFGQGTRLTVV.

The V and J genes are TRBV7-2 and TRBJ1-2; 7 bases are shared with TRBD1. The CDR3 length is 14 residues. Trimming cost V 2 bases and J 3 bases; bases outside gene matches: 3. CDR1 is SGHTA, CDR2 FQGNSA, per germline. The CDR3 reads CASSLRQGDYGYTF. The CDR3 region has the DNA TGTGCCAGCAGCTTACGGCAGGGGGACTATGGCTACACCTTC.

This clone was found a few times. The rearrangement links TRBV7-9 to TRBJ1-5; TRBD1 might be the D (5 bases). The germline V gene encodes CDR1 SEHNR and CDR2 FQNEAQ (reference sequence). The CDR3 extends over 14 amino acids. V gave up 1 base and J gave up 7 bases, with 11 bases separating them. The CDR3 DNA reads as TGTGCCAGCAGCTTAGATTTGCAGGGCCAGCCCCAGCATTTT. Residues: CASSLDLQGQPQHF.

This rearrangement joins TRBV18 to TRBJ1-1, with a tentative D call TRBD1 (5 bases). The CDR3 sequence is 14 residues long. V was shortened by 4 bases and J by 5 bases, with 14 bases between the two germline ends. Germline CDR1 reads KGHSH; CDR2 reads LQKENI. The CDR3 sequence is CASSRSGMGTEAFF. Written as DNA, the CDR3 is TGTGCCAGCTCACGCTCAGGGATGGGGACTGAAGCTTTCTTT.

This chain connects TRBV9 to TRBJ2-1; 8 bases are a match to TRBD2. The junction had 3 bases not matched to a gene; V was cut back by 2 bases and J by 2 bases. This CDR3 comprises 15 residues. Germline values: CDR1 SGDLS, CDR2 YYNGEE. The CDR3 here is CASSVVSGTYNEQFF. In DNA, the CDR3 is TGTGCCAGCAGCGTGGTTAGCGGGACCTACAATGAGCAGTTCTTC.